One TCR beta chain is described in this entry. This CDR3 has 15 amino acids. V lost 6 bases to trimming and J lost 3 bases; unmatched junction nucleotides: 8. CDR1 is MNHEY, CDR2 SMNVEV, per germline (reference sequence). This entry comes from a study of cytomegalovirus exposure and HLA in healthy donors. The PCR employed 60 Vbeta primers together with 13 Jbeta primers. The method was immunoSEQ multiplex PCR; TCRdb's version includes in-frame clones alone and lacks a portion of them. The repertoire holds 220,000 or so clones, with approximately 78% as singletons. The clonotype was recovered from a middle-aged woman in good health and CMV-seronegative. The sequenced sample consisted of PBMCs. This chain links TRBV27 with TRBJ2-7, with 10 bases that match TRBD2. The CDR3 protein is CASSSLLAGIYEQYF. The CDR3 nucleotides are TGTGCCAGCAGCTCATTACTAGCGGGAATCTACGAGCAGTACTTC.